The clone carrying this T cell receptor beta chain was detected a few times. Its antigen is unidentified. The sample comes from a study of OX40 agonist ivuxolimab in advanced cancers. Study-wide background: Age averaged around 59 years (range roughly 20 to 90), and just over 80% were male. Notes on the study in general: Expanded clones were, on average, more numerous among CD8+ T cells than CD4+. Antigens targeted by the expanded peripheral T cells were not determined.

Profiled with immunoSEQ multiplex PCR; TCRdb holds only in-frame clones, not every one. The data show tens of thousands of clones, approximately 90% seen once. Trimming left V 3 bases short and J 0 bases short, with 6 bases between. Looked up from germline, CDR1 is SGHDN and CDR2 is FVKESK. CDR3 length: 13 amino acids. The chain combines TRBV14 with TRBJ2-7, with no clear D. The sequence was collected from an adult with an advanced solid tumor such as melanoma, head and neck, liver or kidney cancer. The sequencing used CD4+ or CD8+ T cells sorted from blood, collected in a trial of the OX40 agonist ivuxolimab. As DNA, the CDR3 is TGTGCCAGCAGCCAGTCCCACTCCTACGAGCAGTACTTC. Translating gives CASSQSHSYEQYF.